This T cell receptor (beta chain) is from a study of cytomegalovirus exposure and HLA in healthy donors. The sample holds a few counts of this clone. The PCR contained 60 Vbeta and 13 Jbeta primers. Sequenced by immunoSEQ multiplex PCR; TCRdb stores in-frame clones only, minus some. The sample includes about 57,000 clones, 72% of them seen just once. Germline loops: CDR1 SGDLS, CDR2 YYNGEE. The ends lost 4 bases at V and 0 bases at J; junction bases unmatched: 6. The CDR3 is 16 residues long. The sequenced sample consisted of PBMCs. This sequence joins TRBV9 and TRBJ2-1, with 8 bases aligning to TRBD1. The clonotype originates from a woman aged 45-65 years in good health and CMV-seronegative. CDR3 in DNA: TGTGCCAGCAGCCCTCAGGGGGCGGTCTCCTACAATGAGCAGTTCTTC. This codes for CASSPQGAVSYNEQFF.